What follows is one TCR beta chain and its context. This clonotype was observed a handful of times. What this receptor recognizes is not known. Base qualities are not provided; no much larger clone lies one nucleotide away. The data stem from a study of regulatory T cells in long-lasting Graves disease (dated by TCRdb to the early 2020s). In the study overall: Antithyroid drugs had been taken for less than 3 months by newly diagnosed Graves' disease patients. Peripheral blood TCR sequencing and RNA sequencing compared persistent Graves' disease patients with newly diagnosed Graves' disease patients. TCR sequencing covered some 13 persistent and around 20 newly diagnosed Graves' disease patients, about 35 samples in total. The study was registered as a clinical trial and conducted in China. Findings and caveats that apply to the study as a whole: Persistent patients shared more public clonotypes among themselves (around 3,000) than newly diagnosed patients did (roughly 920). Only the TCR beta chain was sequenced and analyzed. Compared with newly diagnosed patients, persistent Graves' disease patients had lower TCR Shannon entropy and fewer highly expanded clones, which suggests clonal expansion. TRBV28, TRBJ1-2 and TRBJ2-5 were preferentially used in persistent disease, while TRBV20-1 and TRBJ2-1 were favored in newly diagnosed disease. The authors acknowledged the small sample size as a limitation that may reduce accuracy. Peripheral blood alone was examined, since thyroid tissue, which constituted the primary lesion, could not be accessed.

The CDR3 spans 14 residues, from the cysteine through the phenylalanine. The read is trimmed to its CDR3 DNA, 42 bases read in frame from base 1. The V end loses 5 bases and the J end loses 4 bases, and a stretch of 11 bases separates them. Taken with the paper, the label for time point translates to: newly diagnosed GD, antithyroid drugs for less than 3 months. RNA was extracted from PBMCs in TRIzol for both TCR sequencing and RNA sequencing. The diagnosis of Graves' disease was made according to American Thyroid Association guidelines. The patients came from an endocrinology department in Xi'an, China. From each patient, about 9.7 milliliters of peripheral blood was collected into an EDTA anticoagulant tube. Ficoll Paque Plus density gradient separation was used to isolate PBMCs, and no further T cell sorting was performed. An Agilent 2100 Bioanalyzer and agarose gel were used to check RNA quality, and a NanoDrop 2000 was used to measure RNA concentration.

Library prep was done by multiplex PCR. Instrument on record: Illumina HiSeq 4000. iRepertoire HTBI primers and Arm-PCR amplification of CDR3 regions were used to construct TCR beta libraries. Before sequencing, the PCR products went through gel purification. Turning to the authors' computational methods: Across samples, around 62 TRBV and 12 to 15 TRBJ segments were identified and used for gene usage analysis of CDR3 amino acid clonotypes. COPE and FqMerger were used to merge the filtered high-quality paired reads into contigs. Contigs were aligned with BLAST to IMGT TRBV, TRBD and TRBJ reference genes, and CDR3 was defined per IMGT. Clonotypes above 0.1% frequency were classified as highly expanded clones. Shannon entropy served as the measure of repertoire diversity, while the Gini coefficient captured V-J evenness. A clonotype found in more than one individual was treated as public. TCRdb reworked the public reads: Q25 trimming with fastp, MiXCR clone assembly, productive beta chains retained. Each entry is one CDR3 protein sequence, shown with its most common DNA and genes. The V and J calls and clone size are TCRdb's, not the authors'. Present in this sample are fewer than 550,000 distinct CDR3 sequences, about 16% of which were seen just once. In total, the top ten clones hold around 25% of the sample.

These data were also reused for a study on T cells in Graves' hyperthyroidism and ophthalmopathy. Drawing on the second study: Graves' hyperthyroidism was defined as stable when no progression to ophthalmopathy occurred over 18 months of follow-up. The hyperthyroidism patients were between 18 and 65 years old and newly diagnosed, with a disease duration of less than 2 months. Any patient with an uncontrolled infection, another autoimmune disease, pregnancy or lactation was excluded. Diagnoses were based on clinical symptoms, serum thyroxine and TRAb, thyroid ultrasound and orbital computed tomography. The first round of RT-PCR for the TCR CDR3 was performed with the HTBI primer set and the Qiagen OneStep RT-PCR kit. Most expanded thyroid clonotypes (frequency above 0.001) were also found in blood, which suggests that blood repertoires may mirror thyroid immune responses. Ophthalmopathy was separated from stable hyperthyroidism by a 13 V-J signature model, with approximately 86% sensitivity and just over 81% specificity obtained in cross-validation and 80%/75% obtained in testing. In validation, progression to ophthalmopathy was predicted by the model with roughly 69% sensitivity and about 72% specificity, a median of approximately 6.5 months before onset. A discovery cohort of around 98 patients, about 43 with Graves' ophthalmopathy and 55 to 65 with stable Graves' hyperthyroidism, was used to find distinguishing TCR V-J signatures. Whether ophthalmopathy could be predicted prospectively was tested in an independent validation cohort made up of 18 to 20 hyperthyroidism patients plus 17 patients who later progressed to ophthalmopathy. For training and testing, the 100 or so patients in the discovery cohort were randomly divided in a 7:3 ratio. In roughly six Graves' hyperthyroidism patients, the study also compared T-cell repertoires from thyroid tissue with T-cell repertoires from blood. After blood sampling, hyperthyroidism patients were treated with methimazole at a starting dose of 30 mg daily, and ophthalmopathy patients were treated with high-dose intravenous methylprednisolone. Libraries were constructed in a second round of multiplex PCR, after which size selection and purification were performed. Libraries were sequenced paired-end with 100 bp reads on an Illumina HiSeq2000. SOAPnuke was used to process the raw data, removing reads that contained adapters or uncalled bases, had a mean Phred below 15, or lacked an exact match to the constant primer or identifier. High-quality paired reads were merged using COPE v1.2.5, and each unique nucleotide sequence was defined as a clonotype. MiTCR v1.1 was used to align clonotypes to the IMGT TRBV, TRBD and TRBJ reference segments. Only V-J combinations with frequency above 0.0001, covering roughly 99% of repertoires, were analysed. A TCS score was defined as the ratio between F50 (clonal expansion) and ExV (chaos), using BLOSUM62-based TCRdist between CDR3 peptides within each V-J. Welch's t-statistics and random forest reduced fewer than 550 V-J features to roughly 13, which were used in a naive Bayes classifier (R e1071). No statistical method was used to set the sample size in advance, and investigators knew the group allocation. TCR Vbeta CDR3 sequencing of around 130 peripheral blood samples (fewer than 45 ophthalmopathy, about 74 hyperthyroidism and roughly 17 progressor patients) is reported in the paper.

The sequence was collected from a middle-aged woman with Graves disease. Donor details come from another sample of the same person, matched by shared clones. Specimen: peripheral blood mononuclear cells (PBMCs), collected at new diagnosis, from a patient treated with antithyroid drugs. The chain is assembled from TRBV12-3 or TRBV12-4 and TRBJ2-2, with the D gene uncertain. The DNA reads TGTGCCAGCAGTCCACCTGACGCCACCGGGGAGCTGTTTTTT. The encoded protein is CASSPPDATGELFF.